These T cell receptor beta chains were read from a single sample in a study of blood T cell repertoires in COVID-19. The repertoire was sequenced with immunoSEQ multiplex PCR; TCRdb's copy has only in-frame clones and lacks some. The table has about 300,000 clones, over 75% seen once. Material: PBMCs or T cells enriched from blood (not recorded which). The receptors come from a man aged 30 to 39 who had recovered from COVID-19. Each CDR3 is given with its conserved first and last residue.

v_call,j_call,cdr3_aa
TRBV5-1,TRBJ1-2,CASSSTAGEGSGYTF
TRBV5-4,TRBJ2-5,CASSHPVTETQYF
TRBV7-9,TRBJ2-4,CASSQTGTGGWNIQYF
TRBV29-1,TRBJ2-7,CSVEWSREAGSYEQYF
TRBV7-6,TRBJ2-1,CASSLGTSVAYNEQFF
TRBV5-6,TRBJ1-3,CASSLGRSGNTIYF
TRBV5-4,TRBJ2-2,CASSQGGLNTGELFF
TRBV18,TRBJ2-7,CASSPWGAGGRYEQYF
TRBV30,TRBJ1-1,CAWSGTFSAFF
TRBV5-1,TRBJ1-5,CASSFMTGPQHF
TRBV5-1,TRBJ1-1,CASSFGPSNTEAFF
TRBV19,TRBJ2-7,CASESGAPGEQYF
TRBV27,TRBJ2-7,CASSPTDWEGTDEQYF
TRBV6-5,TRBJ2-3,CASSYRDTHSTDTQYF
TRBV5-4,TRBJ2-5,CASSLGNSQETQYF
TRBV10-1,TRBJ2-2,CASSESRPHPGLAGAGATGELFF
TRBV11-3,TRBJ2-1,CASHEGDRTYNEQFF
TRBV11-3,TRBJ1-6,CASSHGGSPLHF
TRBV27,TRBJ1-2,CASTPFRGYGYTF
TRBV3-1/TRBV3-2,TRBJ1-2,CASSPGQPVYGYTF
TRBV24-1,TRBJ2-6,CATSATGLAVLTF
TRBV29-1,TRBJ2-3,CSGGDRAVDTQYF
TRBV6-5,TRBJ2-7,CASRLGQGYGEQYF
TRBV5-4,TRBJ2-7,CASSPFTGGGEQYF
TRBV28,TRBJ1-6,CASRRGVISPLHF
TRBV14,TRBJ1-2,CASSQEWSYGYTF
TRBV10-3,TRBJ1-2,CAISEWGHRYGYTF
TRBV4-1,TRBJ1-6,CASSQAQGANSPLHF
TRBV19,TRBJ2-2,CASSIGLAGGGPAGELFF
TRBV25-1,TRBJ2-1,CASSEGGTSGSGQFF
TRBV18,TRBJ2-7,CASSQRTDEQYF
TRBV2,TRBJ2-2,CASRQGTGELFF
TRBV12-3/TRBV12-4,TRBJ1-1,CASSTTGDAEAFF
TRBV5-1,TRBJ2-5,CASSLPQGTQQETQYF
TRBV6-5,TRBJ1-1,CASSYSTAPMNTEAFF
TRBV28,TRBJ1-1,CASNTGFTEAFF
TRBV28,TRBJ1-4,CASSLTGARDEKLFF
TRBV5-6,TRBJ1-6,CASSLVTGRDTNSPLHF
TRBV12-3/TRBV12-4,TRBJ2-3,CASSQSGVTQYF
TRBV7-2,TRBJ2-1,CASSQPGGSYNEQFF
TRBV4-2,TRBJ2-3,CASSQGSAGFSLDTQYF